These 20 T cell receptor beta chains came from one sample sequenced in a study of T cells in Graves' hyperthyroidism and ophthalmopathy. Amplification targeted TCR beta CDR3 regions from RNA transcripts. HTBI primers were employed in a first-round RT-PCR of the TCR CDR3. A single record per CDR3 protein comes from TCRdb applying MiXCR to the multiplex PCR reads. Here the sample spans 490,000 or so distinct CDR3 sequences, under 25% being singletons. Source material: blood. All receptors derive from a woman aged 65 to 85 with Graves' ophthalmopathy.

This rearrangement joins TRBV20-1 to TRBJ1-3; no reliable D call. Germline CDR1 is DFQATT and CDR2 is SNEGSKA (reference sequence). V dropped 5 bases and J dropped 7 bases, with 12 bases sitting between them. This CDR3 has 12 amino acids. DNA of the CDR3: TGCAGTGCTGCACTTTCGGGGAACACCATATATTTT. Translating it yields CSAALSGNTIYF.

This clonotype was counted a few times. The chain combines TRBV10-3 with TRBJ1-2; D remains unclear. V was clipped by 3 bases and J by 7 bases, with 18 bases between them. The CDR3 totals 15 residues. In germline, CDR1 is ENHRY, CDR2 SYGVKD. CDR3 DNA sequence: TGTGCCATCAGTGATTATGTCAGGACTAGTTTTGGCTACACCTTC. This codes for CAISDYVRTSFGYTF.

The chain couples TRBV5-1 to TRBJ2-7, with 13 bases that match TRBD2. The CDR3 runs to 15 residues. J was trimmed by 4 bases and V by 3 bases; bases with no gene match: 4. Germline V gives CDR1 SGHRS, CDR2 YFSETQ. CDR3 sequence: CASSSGLAGPYEQYF. Written as DNA, the CDR3 is TGCGCCAGCAGCTCGGGACTAGCGGGGCCTTACGAGCAGTACTTC.

The rearrangement joins TRBV24-1 to TRBJ2-3; D is possibly TRBD1 (6 bases). V lost 6 bases to trimming and J lost 2 bases, with 11 bases between them. The length of the CDR3 is 14 residues. Germline V gene lookup returns CDR1 KGHDR and CDR2 SFDVKD. CDR3 loop: CATSPDRYTDTQYF. The CDR3 nucleotides read TGTGCCACCAGTCCCGACAGGTACACAGATACGCAGTATTTT.

This clonotype was observed many times. This chain uses TRBV5-1 with TRBJ1-6; D ambiguous. The germline V gene encodes CDR1 SGHRS and CDR2 YFSETQ. V lost 4 bases and J 5 bases, leaving 10 bases between the germline ends. This CDR3 is built from 14 residues. In DNA, the CDR3 is TGCGCCAGCAGCCTGGAGGGTAATAATTCACCCCTCCACTTT. Translated, it gives CASSLEGNNSPLHF.

This chain joins TRBV15 and TRBJ1-2; maybe TRBD1 (6 bases). Germline CDR1 and CDR2: LNHNV and YYDKDF (reference sequence). The CDR3 sequence is 16 residues long. The V end lost 1 base, the J end lost 3 bases, and 15 bases lay between the germline ends. The CDR3 reads CATSRGERGGDYGYTF. DNA of the CDR3: TGTGCCACCAGCAGAGGGGAGAGGGGGGGTGACTATGGCTACACCTTC.

The V gene is TRBV5-1, the J gene TRBJ1-3, with D possibly matching TRBD1 (6 bases). The CDR3 runs to 16 residues. Trimming pared 4 bases from V and 3 bases from J, leaving 17 bases between. Germline V gene lookup returns CDR1 SGHRS and CDR2 YFSETQ. CDR3 in amino acids: CASSLSPGAGGNTIYF. The CDR3 nucleotides read TGCGCCAGCAGCCTATCACCGGGGGCCGGTGGAAACACCATATATTTT.

The V call is TRBV19, the J call TRBJ2-7, with 8 bases matching TRBD2. The junction had 14 bases not matched to a gene; V was cut back by 7 bases and J by 3 bases. The CDR3 spans 16 residues. Germline values: CDR1 LNHDA, CDR2 SQIVND (reference sequence). CDR3 bases: TGTGCCAGTAAAGGGATAGCGGGAATAGGAGGCTACGAGCAGTACTTC. It is translated as CASKGIAGIGGYEQYF.

This rearrangement joins TRBV12-3 or TRBV12-4 to TRBJ2-1; the D is unclear. This CDR3 spans 13 amino acids. Trimming left V 4 bases short and J 9 bases short, with 13 bases between. The CDR3 is CASSSHWEGEQFF. CDR3 DNA: TGTGCCAGCAGTTCTCACTGGGAAGGTGAGCAGTTCTTC.

The table lists this clonotype with a few counts. The chain joins TRBV12-3 or TRBV12-4 to TRBJ1-5; D remains ambiguous. This CDR3 has 14 residues. The V gene lost 6 bases and the J gene lost 0 bases, with 9 bases spanning the gap. CDR3 amino acids: CASSPADSNQPQHF. DNA of the CDR3: TGTGCCAGCAGCCCTGCCGATAGCAATCAGCCCCAGCATTTT.

This clonotype was detected many times. The gene calls are TRBV27 and TRBJ2-3; no reliable D call. The V gene lost 5 bases and the J gene lost 2 bases, with 8 bases spanning the gap. Germline values: CDR1 MNHEY, CDR2 SMNVEV (reference sequence). The CDR3 runs to 13 residues. For the CDR3, the DNA is TGTGCCAGCAGTCCCTACCCCACAGATACGCAGTATTTT. This codes for CASSPYPTDTQYF.

This chain joins TRBV19 and TRBJ1-5; D remains unclear. This CDR3 region has 15 residues. The germline gives CDR1 LNHDA, CDR2 SQIVND (reference sequence). V was shortened by 7 bases and J by 0 bases, with 13 bases between the two germline ends. CDR3 coding DNA: TGTGCCAGTAAGGAACAGACATATAGCAATCAGCCCCAGCATTTT. Amino acids: CASKEQTYSNQPQHF.

The chain employs TRBV20-1 and TRBJ2-3, with a tentative D call TRBD2 (6 bases). Trimming pared 6 bases from V and 8 bases from J, leaving 24 bases between. CDR1 is DFQATT, CDR2 SNEGSKA, per germline (reference sequence). The CDR3 covers 15 residues. CDR3 coding DNA: TGCAGTGCAGACACCCTTCTACGATTCGGGGGTACGCAGTATTTT. Translated, it gives CSADTLLRFGGTQYF.

This chain links TRBV7-3 with TRBJ2-1; 11 bases match TRBD2. The germline V gene encodes CDR1 SGHTA and CDR2 FQGTGA. Germline trimming cut 2 bases from V and 1 base from J; bases unmatched to any gene: 4. The CDR3 consists of 17 residues. The CDR3 coding sequence is TGTGCCAGCAGCTTATCAGGGACTAGCGGATCCTACAATGAGCAGTTCTTC. Encoded protein: CASSLSGTSGSYNEQFF.

This clonotype has a count of ten or more. V and J are TRBV11-2 and TRBJ1-6; 7 nucleotides match TRBD1. Germline assignment: CDR1 SGHAT and CDR2 FQNNGV. This CDR3 is built from 15 residues. With 4 bases clipped from V and 10 bases from J, the junction kept 10 bases outside the gene matches. The CDR3 here is CASSSTTGEVSPLHF. CDR3 bases: TGTGCCAGCAGCTCAACAACAGGGGAGGTCTCACCCCTCCACTTT.

This clonotype appeared a few times. The V gene is TRBV28, the J gene TRBJ2-7; 8 bases are a match to TRBD1. CDR1 MDHEN and CDR2 SYDVKM come from the germline V gene. J lost 4 bases, V lost 5 bases, and 10 bases had no gene match. The CDR3 runs 15 residues. CDR3 nucleotide sequence: TGTGCCAGCAGTGAACAGGGGGTTTTTTCGTACGAGCAGTACTTC. Translated, it gives CASSEQGVFSYEQYF. The variable domain in full, completed from reference TRBV28 and TRBJ2-7, reads DVKVTQSSRYLVKRTGEKVFLECVQDMDHENMFWYRQDPGLGLRLIYFSYDVKMKEKGDIPEGYSVSREKKERFSLILESASTNQTSMYLCASSEQGVFSYEQYFGPGTRLTVT.

Ten or more counts support this clonotype. The rearrangement joins TRBV20-1 to TRBJ1-1, with D maybe TRBD1 (5 bases). V was trimmed by 4 bases and J by 0 bases, leaving 12 bases between them. Germline assignment: CDR1 DFQATT and CDR2 SNEGSKA (reference sequence). CDR3 length equals 14 residues. CDR3 protein: CSATTPGLNTEAFF. In nucleotides, the CDR3 is TGCAGTGCTACTACCCCGGGACTGAACACTGAAGCTTTCTTT.

This clonotype came up once. V and J are TRBV7-9 and TRBJ1-2; maybe TRBD1 (6 bases). Trimming cost V 6 bases and J 6 bases, with 17 bases left between them. Germline-derived CDR1 and CDR2 are SEHNR and FQNEAQ (reference sequence). This CDR3 contains 14 residues. In nucleotides, the CDR3 is TGTGCCAGCAGTAGTTGGACAGCTGGGGATGGCTACACCTTC. Translation gives CASSSWTAGDGYTF.

The chain links TRBV3-1 to TRBJ1-2; no clear D. Trimming removed 0 bases at V and 5 bases at J, with 7 bases between. The CDR3 is 13 amino acids. Per germline, CDR1 LGHDT and CDR2 YNNKEL (reference sequence). The CDR3 DNA is TGTGCCAGCAGCCAAGAAGGCCTATATGGCTACACCTTC. The encoded protein is CASSQEGLYGYTF.

V usage is TRBV4-3 and J usage is TRBJ2-2; TRBD1 matches at 11 bases. The germline V gene has CDR1 LGHNA and CDR2 YSLEER. The CDR3 is 16 residues long. The trim removed 4 bases at V and 4 bases at J, leaving 5 bases unmatched. The CDR3 loop is CASSPTGTGGTGELFF. The DNA of the CDR3 is TGCGCCAGCAGCCCTACCGGGACAGGGGGCACCGGGGAGCTGTTTTTT.